The 3 T cell receptor beta chains listed next were all sequenced from one sample in a study of cytomegalovirus exposure and HLA in healthy donors. Vbeta (60) and Jbeta (13) primers were used in the PCR. Method: immunoSEQ multiplex PCR; TCRdb's copy keeps in-frame clones and lacks some. The sample holds 150,000 to 200,000 clones, around three quarters seen once. Sequences were obtained from PBMCs. The receptors shown here come from a woman aged 45 to 65 in good health and CMV-seronegative.

The gene calls are TRBV6-1 and TRBJ1-1, with a possible D match to TRBD1 (6 bases). The CDR3 consists of 14 residues. The V end lost 5 bases, the J end lost 1 base, and 11 bases lay between the germline ends. Germline V gene lookup returns CDR1 MNHNS and CDR2 SASEGT. CDR3 protein: CASSYRRGNTEAFF. The CDR3 DNA reads as TGTGCCAGCAGTTATCGCAGGGGGAACACTGAAGCTTTCTTT.

This chain connects TRBV28 to TRBJ2-7; 13 nucleotides agree with TRBD2. The CDR3 spans 16 residues. V trimming: 6 bases; J trimming: 3 bases; junction bases outside the gene matches: 8. Germline V gene sequence: CDR1 MDHEN, CDR2 SYDVKM. The CDR3 spells CASSSTRLAGGYEQYF. The DNA of the CDR3 is TGTGCCAGCAGCTCAACTCGACTAGCGGGAGGCTACGAGCAGTACTTC.

CDR3 nucleotides: TGTGCCAGCAGCCCCGGACCCTCAGGGGACACTGAAGCTTTCTTT. Its translation is CASSPGPSGDTEAFF. The chain employs TRBV7-9 and TRBJ1-1; weak D call: TRBD1 (6 bases). Germline-derived CDR1 and CDR2 are SEHNR and FQNEAQ (reference sequence). Between the trimmed V and J ends, which lost 5 bases and 3 bases, there was a span of 16 bases. There are 15 residues in the CDR3.